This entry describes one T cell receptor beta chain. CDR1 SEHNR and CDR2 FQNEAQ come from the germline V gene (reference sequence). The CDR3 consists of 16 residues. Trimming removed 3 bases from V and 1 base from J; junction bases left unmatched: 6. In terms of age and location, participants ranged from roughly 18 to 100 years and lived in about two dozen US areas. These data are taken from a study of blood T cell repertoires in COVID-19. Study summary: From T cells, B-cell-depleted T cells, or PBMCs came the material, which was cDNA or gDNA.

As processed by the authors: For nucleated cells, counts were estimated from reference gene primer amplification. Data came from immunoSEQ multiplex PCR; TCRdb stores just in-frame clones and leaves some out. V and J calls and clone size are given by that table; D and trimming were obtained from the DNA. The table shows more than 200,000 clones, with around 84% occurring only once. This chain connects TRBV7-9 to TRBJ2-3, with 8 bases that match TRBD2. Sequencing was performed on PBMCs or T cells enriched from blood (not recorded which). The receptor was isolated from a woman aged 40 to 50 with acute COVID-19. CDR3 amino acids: CASSFGGAGGTDTQYF. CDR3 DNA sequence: TGTGCCAGCAGCTTCGGGGGGGCGGGCGGCACAGATACGCAGTATTTT.